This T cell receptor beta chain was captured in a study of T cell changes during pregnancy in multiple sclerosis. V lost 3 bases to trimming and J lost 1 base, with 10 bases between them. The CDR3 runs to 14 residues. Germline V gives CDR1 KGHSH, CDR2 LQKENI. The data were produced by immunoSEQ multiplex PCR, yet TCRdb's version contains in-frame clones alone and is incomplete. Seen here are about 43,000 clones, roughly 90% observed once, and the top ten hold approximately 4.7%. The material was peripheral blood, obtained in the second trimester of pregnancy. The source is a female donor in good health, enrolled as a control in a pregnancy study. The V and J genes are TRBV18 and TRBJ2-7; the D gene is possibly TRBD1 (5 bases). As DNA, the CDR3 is TGTGCCAGCTCACCGGGCAGGGCGTCCTACGAGCAGTACTTC. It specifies CASSPGRASYEQYF.